A selection of T cell receptor beta chains follows, all from one sample in a study of blood T cell repertoires in COVID-19. Profiling relied on immunoSEQ multiplex PCR, and the TCRdb table lists in-frame clones only, not all of them. The sample has 260,000 or so clones; around 90% are singletons. Material: peripheral blood. These receptors came from a man aged 18 to 30 with active or convalescent COVID-19. CDR3s leave out the opening cysteine and the closing phenylalanine or tryptophan.

TRBV7-2	TRBJ1-2	ASTPTGTGVGYGYT
TRBV12-5	TRBJ2-7	ASGLVRAGPH
TRBV10-1	TRBJ2-1	ASSAASGVGEQF
TRBV6-4	TRBJ1-1	ASRGQGGTEAF
TRBV10-3	TRBJ1-1	AIREGGVNTEAF
TRBV6-5	TRBJ1-2	ASNSGQGGNGYT
TRBV10-2	TRBJ2-2	ASRSPNTGELF
TRBV19	TRBJ1-4	ASSLITATSEKLF
TRBV7-9	TRBJ2-4	ASSARTSGDIGDIQY
TRBV4-1	TRBJ2-7	ASSQGQEWSYEQY
TRBV7-6	TRBJ2-1	ASSGRQGGYNEQF
TRBV2	TRBJ1-2	ASNSAEIYGYT
TRBV25-1	TRBJ1-1	ASSDWDRGFTEAF
TRBV19	TRBJ2-2	ASSQSGGAAGELF
TRBV21-1	TRBJ1-5	ASSRQGQPQH